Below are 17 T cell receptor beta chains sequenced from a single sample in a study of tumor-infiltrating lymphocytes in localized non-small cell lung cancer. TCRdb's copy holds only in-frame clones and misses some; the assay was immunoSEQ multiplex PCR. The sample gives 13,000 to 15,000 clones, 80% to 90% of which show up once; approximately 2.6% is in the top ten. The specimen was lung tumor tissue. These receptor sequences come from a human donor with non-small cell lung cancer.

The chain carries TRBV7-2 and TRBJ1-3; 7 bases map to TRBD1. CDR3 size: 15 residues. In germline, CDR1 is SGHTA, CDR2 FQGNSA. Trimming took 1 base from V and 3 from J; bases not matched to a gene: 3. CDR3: CASSLEGALGNTIYF. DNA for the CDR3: TGTGCCAGCAGCTTAGAGGGGGCCCTTGGAAACACCATATATTTT.

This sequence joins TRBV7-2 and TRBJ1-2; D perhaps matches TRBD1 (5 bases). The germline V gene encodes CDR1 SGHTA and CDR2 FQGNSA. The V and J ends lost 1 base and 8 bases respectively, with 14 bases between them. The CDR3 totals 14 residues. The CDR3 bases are TGTGCCAGCAGCTTAGAGGGTACAGGAAGGGGCTACACCTTC. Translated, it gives CASSLEGTGRGYTF. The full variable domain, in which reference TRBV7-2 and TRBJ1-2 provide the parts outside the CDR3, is GAGVSQSPSNKVTEKGKDVELRCDPISGHTALYWYRQSLGQGLEFLIYFQGNSAPDKSGLPSDRFSAERTGGSVSTLTIQRTQQEDSAVYLCASSLEGTGRGYTFGSGTRLTVV.

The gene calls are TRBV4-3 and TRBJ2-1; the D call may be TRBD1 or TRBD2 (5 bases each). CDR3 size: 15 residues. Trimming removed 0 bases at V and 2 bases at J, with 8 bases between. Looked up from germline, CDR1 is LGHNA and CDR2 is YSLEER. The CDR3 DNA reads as TGCGCCAGCAGCCAAGAACAGGAGGCCTACAATGAGCAGTTCTTC. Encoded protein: CASSQEQEAYNEQFF.

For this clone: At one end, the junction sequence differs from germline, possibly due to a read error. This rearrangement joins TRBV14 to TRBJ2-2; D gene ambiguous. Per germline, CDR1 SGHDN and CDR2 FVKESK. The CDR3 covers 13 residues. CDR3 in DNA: TGTGCCAGCAGTCAAGGTGGCCCCGGGGAGCTGTTTTTT. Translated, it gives CASSQGGPGELFF. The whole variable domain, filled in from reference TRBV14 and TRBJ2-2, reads EAGVTQFPSHSVIEKGQTVTLRCDPISGHDNLYWYRRVMGKEIKFLLHFVKESKQDESGMPNNRFLAERTGGTYSTLKVQPAELEDSGVYFCASSQGGPGELFFGEGSRLTVL.

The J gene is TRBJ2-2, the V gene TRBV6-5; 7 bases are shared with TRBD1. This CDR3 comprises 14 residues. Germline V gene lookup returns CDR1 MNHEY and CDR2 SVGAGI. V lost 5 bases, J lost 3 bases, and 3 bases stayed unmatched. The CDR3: CASSKGQYTGELFF. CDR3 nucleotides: TGTGCCAGCAGTAAGGGACAGTACACCGGGGAGCTGTTTTTT.

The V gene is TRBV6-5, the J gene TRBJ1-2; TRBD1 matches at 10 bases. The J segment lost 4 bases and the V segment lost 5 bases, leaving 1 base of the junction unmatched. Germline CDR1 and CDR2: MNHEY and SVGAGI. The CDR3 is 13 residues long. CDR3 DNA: TGTGCCAGCAGTCGGACAGGGGGCTATGGCTACACCTTC. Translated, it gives CASSRTGGYGYTF.

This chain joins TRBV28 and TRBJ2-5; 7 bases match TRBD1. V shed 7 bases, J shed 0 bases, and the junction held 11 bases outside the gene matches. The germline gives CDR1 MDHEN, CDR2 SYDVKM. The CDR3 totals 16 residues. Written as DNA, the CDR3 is TGTGCCAGCACCCGGGTCGGCAGGGGGAACCAAGAGACCCAGTACTTC. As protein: CASTRVGRGNQETQYF.

The CDR3 is CASIAGQRGEQYF. Here the CDR3 DNA reads TGTGCCAGTATTGCCGGACAGCGAGGGGAGCAGTACTTC. J is TRBJ2-7 and V is TRBV19, with D tentatively TRBD1 (6 bases). Germline loops: CDR1 LNHDA, CDR2 SQIVND (reference sequence). V was cut by 7 bases and J by 7 bases, with 17 bases left in between. The CDR3 runs to 13 residues.

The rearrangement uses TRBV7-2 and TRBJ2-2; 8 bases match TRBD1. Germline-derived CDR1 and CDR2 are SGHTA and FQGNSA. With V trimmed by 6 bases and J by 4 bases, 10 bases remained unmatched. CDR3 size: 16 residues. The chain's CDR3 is CASRRGIGTGTGELFF. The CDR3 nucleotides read TGTGCCAGCAGACGGGGGATTGGGACAGGCACCGGGGAGCTGTTTTTT.

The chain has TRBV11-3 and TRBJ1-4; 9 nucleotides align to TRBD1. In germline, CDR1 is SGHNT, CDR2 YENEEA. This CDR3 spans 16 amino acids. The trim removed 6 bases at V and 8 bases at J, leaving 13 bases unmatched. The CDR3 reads CASSRTSGTGREKLFF. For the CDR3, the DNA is TGTGCCAGCAGTCGAACGTCCGGGACAGGGCGGGAAAAACTGTTTTTT. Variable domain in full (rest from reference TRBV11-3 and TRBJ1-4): EAGVVQSPRYKIIEKKQPVAFWCNPISGHNTLYWYLQNLGQGPELLIRYENEEAVDDSQLPKDRFSAERLKGVDSTLKIQPAELGDSAVYLCASSRTSGTGREKLFFGSGTQLSVL.

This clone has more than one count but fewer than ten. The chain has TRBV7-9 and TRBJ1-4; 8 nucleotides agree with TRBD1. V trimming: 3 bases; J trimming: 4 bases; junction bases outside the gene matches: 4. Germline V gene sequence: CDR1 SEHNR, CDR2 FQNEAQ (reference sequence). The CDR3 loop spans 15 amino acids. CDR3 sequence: CASSFGQGGNEKLFF. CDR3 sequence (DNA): TGTGCCAGCAGCTTCGGACAGGGAGGTAATGAAAAACTGTTTTTT.

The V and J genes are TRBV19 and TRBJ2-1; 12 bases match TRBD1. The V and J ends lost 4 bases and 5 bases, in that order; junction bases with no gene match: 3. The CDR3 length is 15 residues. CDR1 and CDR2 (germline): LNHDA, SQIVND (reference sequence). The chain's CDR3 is CASSKGTGGNNEQFF. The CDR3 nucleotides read TGTGCCAGTAGTAAGGGGACAGGGGGCAACAATGAGCAGTTCTTC.

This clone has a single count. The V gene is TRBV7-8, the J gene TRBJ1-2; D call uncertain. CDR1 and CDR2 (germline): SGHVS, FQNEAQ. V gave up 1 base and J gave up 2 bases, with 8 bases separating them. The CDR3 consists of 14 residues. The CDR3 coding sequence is TGTGCCAGCAGCTTAGAGGGCAGCAACTATGGCTACACCTTC. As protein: CASSLEGSNYGYTF.

CDR3 residues: CASSLGSSGANVLTF. The CDR3 DNA reads as TGTGCCAGCAGCTTAGGTAGCTCTGGGGCCAACGTCCTGACTTTC. The V gene is TRBV11-2, the J gene TRBJ2-6, with no clear D. The V end lost 1 base, the J end lost 0 bases, and 4 bases lay between the germline ends. The germline gives CDR1 SGHAT, CDR2 FQNNGV. CDR3 size: 15 residues. Drawing the rest from reference TRBV11-2 and TRBJ2-6, the complete variable domain is EAGVAQSPRYKIIEKRQSVAFWCNPISGHATLYWYQQILGQGPKLLIQFQNNGVVDDSQLPKDRFSAERLKGVDSTLKIQPAKLEDSAVYLCASSLGSSGANVLTFGAGSRLTVL.

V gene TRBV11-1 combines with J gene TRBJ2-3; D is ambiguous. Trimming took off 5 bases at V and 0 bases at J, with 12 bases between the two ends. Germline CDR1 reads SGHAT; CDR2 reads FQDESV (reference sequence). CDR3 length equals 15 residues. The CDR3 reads CASSLRLRSTDTQYF. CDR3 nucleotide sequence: TGTGCCAGCAGCCTCCGCCTTCGAAGCACAGATACGCAGTATTTT.

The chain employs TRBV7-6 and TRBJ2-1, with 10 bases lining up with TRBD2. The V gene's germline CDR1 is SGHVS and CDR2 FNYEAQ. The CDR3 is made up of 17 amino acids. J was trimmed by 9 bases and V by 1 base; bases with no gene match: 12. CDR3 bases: TGTGCCAGCAGCTTAGTCCTAGCGGGAGCACTTGGAAGTGAGCAGTTCTTC. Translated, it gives CASSLVLAGALGSEQFF.

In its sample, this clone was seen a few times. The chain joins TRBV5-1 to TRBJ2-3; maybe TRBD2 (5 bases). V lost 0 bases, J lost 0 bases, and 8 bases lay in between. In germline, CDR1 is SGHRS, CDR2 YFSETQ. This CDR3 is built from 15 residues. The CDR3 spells CASSLVGESTDTQYF. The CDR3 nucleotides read TGCGCCAGCAGCTTGGTCGGGGAAAGCACAGATACGCAGTATTTT.